Listed below are T cell receptor beta chains from one sample, sequenced in a study of molecular identifiers for immune sequencing clone quantification. TCRdb re-called the PCR reads through MiXCR, storing one row per CDR3 protein. The sample records around 470,000 distinct CDR3 sequences, about 25% being singletons. The sample taken for sequencing was naive CD8+ T cells from blood, with Jurkat cell RNA spiked in. These receptors originate from a human donor in good health. Some libraries in this study had Jurkat cell RNA spiked in. Both conserved end residues are trimmed from each CDR3.

J: TRBJ1-1
V: TRBV27
CDR3: ASSLSAGAWNTEAF

J: TRBJ2-3
V: TRBV15
CDR3: ATSSSTDTQY

J: TRBJ2-7
V: TRBV2
CDR3: ASSYSGRPSYEQC

J: TRBJ2-7
V: TRBV20-1
CDR3: SANRDRGLYEQY

J: TRBJ1-6
V: TRBV6-2/TRBV6-3
CDR3: ASSITGTGYNSPLH

J: TRBJ1-4
V: TRBV7-9
CDR3: ASSLGTGEQRLDLSKLF

J: TRBJ2-1
V: TRBV12-3/TRBV12-4
CDR3: ASSSPGTSGGGSGDNEQF

J: TRBJ2-3
V: TRBV30
CDR3: AWSGTGDTQY

J: TRBJ2-2
V: TRBV9
CDR3: ASSFRTANTGELF

J: TRBJ2-2
V: TRBV4-1
CDR3: ASSQYLAGYTGELF

J: TRBJ2-3
V: TRBV3-1
CDR3: ASSPHQDTSSTDTQY

J: TRBJ2-7
V: TRBV20-1
CDR3: SARSTGTASYEQY

J: TRBJ2-3
V: TRBV13
CDR3: ASSLAAGGSDTQY

J: TRBJ2-7
V: TRBV4-2
CDR3: ASSQDGRLAGAAYEQY

J: TRBJ1-4
V: TRBV4-1
CDR3: ASSQVGVLQPGHNEKLF

J: TRBJ2-3
V: TRBV6-2/TRBV6-3
CDR3: ASSSSGTLADTQY

J: TRBJ1-2
V: TRBV5-4
CDR3: ASSTGTGSSILGYT

J: TRBJ2-3
V: TRBV4-3
CDR3: ASSQDRGTTTDTQY

J: TRBJ1-5
V: TRBV12-3/TRBV12-4
CDR3: ASSLEGTRQPQH

J: TRBJ2-7
V: TRBV12-3/TRBV12-4
CDR3: ASSLLKGAREQY

J: TRBJ1-1
V: TRBV5-1
CDR3: ASSLGWGVGQGLGTEAF

J: TRBJ2-3
V: TRBV6-2/TRBV6-3
CDR3: ASTSNLADTQY

J: TRBJ2-3
V: TRBV6-5
CDR3: ASSYSGKDTQY

J: TRBJ2-1
V: TRBV4-1
CDR3: ASSPGDRGYEQF